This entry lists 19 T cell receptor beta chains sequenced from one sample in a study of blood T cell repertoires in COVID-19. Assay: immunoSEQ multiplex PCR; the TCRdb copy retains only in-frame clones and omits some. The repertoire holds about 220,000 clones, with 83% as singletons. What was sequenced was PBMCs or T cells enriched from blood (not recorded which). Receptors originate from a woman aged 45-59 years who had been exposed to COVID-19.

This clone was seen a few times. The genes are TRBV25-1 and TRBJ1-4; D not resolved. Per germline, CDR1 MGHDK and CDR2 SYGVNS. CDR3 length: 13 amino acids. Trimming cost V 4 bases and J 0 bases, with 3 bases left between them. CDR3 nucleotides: TGTGCCAGCAGTGCTGCAACTAATGAAAAACTGTTTTTT. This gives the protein CASSAATNEKLFF.

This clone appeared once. The CDR3 bases are TGTGCCAGCAGTTACTCAGGGGGCGTTGGGTATGGCTACACCTTC. Encoded protein: CASSYSGGVGYGYTF. The rearrangement links TRBV6-5 to TRBJ1-2; 7 bases agree with TRBD1. After removal of 0 bases from V and 5 bases from J, the junction contained 6 bases not matched to a gene. The germline V gene has CDR1 MNHEY and CDR2 SVGAGI. The CDR3 consists of 15 residues.

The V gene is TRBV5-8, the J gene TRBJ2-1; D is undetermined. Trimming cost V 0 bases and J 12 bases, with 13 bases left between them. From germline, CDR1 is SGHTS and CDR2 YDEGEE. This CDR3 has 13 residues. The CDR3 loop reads CASSLAQREPQFF. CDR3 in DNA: TGTGCCAGCAGCTTGGCGCAGCGAGAGCCGCAGTTCTTC.

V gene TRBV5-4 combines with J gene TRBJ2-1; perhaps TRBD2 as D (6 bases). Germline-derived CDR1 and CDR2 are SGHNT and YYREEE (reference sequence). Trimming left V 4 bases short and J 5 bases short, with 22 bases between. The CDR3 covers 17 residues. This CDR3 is CASSRGGKRGTHNEQFF. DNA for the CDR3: TGTGCCAGCAGCCGGGGAGGTAAGCGAGGTACCCACAATGAGCAGTTCTTC.

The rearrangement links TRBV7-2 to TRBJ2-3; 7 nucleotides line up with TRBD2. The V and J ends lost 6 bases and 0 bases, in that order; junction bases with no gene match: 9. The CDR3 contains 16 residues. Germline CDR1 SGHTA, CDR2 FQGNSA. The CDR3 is CASSSDGGVSTDTQYF. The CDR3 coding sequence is TGTGCCAGCAGTTCCGATGGGGGGGTTAGCACAGATACGCAGTATTTT.

The CDR3 bases are TGTGCCAGTGGCGACGGGGATGGTTATTCACCCCTCCACTTT. Amino acids: CASGDGDGYSPLHF. The rearrangement uses TRBV19 and TRBJ1-6; D gene uncertain. Per germline, CDR1 LNHDA and CDR2 SQIVND (reference sequence). The V end was cut by 8 bases, the J end by 8 bases, with 16 bases between. The CDR3 totals 14 residues.

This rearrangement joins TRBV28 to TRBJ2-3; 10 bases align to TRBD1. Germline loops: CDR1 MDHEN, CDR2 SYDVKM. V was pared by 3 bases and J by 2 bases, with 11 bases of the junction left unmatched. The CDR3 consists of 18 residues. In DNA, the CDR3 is TGTGCCAGCAGTTTTGGTGGGACAGGGGAGTGGGTCACAGATACGCAGTATTTT. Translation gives CASSFGGTGEWVTDTQYF.

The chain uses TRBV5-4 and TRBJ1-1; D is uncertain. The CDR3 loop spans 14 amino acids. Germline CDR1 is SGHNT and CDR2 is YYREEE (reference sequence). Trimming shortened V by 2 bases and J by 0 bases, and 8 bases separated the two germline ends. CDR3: CASSFPQMNTEAFF. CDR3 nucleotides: TGTGCCAGCAGCTTTCCACAGATGAACACTGAAGCTTTCTTT.

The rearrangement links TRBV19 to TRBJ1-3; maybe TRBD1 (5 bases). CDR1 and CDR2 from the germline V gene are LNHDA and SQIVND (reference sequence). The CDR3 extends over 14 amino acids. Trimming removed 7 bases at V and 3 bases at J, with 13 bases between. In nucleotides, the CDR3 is TGTGCCAGTACCTCAGCGGGGGTTGGAAACACCATATATTTT. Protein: CASTSAGVGNTIYF.

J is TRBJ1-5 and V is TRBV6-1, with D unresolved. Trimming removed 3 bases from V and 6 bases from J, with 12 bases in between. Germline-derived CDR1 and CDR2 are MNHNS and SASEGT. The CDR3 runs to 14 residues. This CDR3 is CASSDPGRSQPQHF. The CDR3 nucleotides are TGTGCCAGCAGTGATCCGGGTAGGAGTCAGCCCCAGCATTTT.

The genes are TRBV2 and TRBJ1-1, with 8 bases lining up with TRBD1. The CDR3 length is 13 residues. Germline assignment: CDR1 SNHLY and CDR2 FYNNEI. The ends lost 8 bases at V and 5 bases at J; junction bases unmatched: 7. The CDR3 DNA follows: TGTGCCAGCGTATTCAGGGGGCGAACTGAAGCTTTCTTT. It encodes CASVFRGRTEAFF.

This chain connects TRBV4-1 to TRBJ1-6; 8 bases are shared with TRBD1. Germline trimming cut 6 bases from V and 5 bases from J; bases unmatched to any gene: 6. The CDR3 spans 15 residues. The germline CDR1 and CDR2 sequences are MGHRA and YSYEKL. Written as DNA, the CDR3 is TGCGCCAGCAGTTCCGTGGACAGGGATAATTCACCCCTCCACTTT. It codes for CASSSVDRDNSPLHF.

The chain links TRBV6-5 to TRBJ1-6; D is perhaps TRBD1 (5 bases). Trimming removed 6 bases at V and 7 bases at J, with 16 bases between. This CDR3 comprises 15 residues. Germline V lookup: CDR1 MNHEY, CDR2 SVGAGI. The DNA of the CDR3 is TGTGCCAGCAGCCAGACAGAACTTCTAAATTCACCCCTCCACTTT. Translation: CASSQTELLNSPLHF.

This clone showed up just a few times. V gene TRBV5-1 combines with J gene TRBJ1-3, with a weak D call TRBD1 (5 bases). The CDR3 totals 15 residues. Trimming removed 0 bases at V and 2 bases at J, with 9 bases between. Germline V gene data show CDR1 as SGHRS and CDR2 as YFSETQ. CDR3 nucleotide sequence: TGCGCCAGCAGCTTGGCCCTGACAGCTGGAAACACCATATATTTT. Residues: CASSLALTAGNTIYF.

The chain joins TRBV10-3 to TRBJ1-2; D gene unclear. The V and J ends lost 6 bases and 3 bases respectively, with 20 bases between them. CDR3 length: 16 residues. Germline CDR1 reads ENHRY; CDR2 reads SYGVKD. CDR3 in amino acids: CAIRTSGIGKDYGYTF. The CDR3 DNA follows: TGTGCCATCAGGACCTCGGGGATTGGGAAGGACTATGGCTACACCTTC.

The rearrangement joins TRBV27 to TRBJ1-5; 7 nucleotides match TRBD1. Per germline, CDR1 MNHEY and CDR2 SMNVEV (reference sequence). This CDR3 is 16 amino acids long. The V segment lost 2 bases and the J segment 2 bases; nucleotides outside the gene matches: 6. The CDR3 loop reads CASSLQGGLGNQPQHF. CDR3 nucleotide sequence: TGTGCCAGCAGTTTACAGGGGGGACTAGGCAATCAGCCCCAGCATTTT.

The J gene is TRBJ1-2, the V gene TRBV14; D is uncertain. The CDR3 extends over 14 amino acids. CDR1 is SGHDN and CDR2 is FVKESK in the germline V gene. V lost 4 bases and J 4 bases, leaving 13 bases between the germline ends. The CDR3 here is CASSRLTNTYGYTF. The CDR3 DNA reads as TGTGCCAGCAGCCGACTTACAAATACCTATGGCTACACCTTC.

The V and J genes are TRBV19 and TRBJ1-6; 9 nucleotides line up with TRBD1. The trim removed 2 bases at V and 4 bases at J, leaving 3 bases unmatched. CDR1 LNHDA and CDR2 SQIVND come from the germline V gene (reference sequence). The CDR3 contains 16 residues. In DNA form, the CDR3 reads TGTGCCAGTAGTATAAGACAGGGGGAATATAATTCACCCCTCCACTTT. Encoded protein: CASSIRQGEYNSPLHF.

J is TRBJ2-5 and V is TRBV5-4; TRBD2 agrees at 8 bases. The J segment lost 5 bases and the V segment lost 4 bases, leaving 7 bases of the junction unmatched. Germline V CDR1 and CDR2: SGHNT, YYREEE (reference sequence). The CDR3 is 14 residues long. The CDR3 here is CASSPAGGRETQYF. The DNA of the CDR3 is TGTGCCAGCAGCCCCGCGGGGGGCAGGGAGACCCAGTACTTC.